This TCR beta chain was identified in a study of T-cell memory formation after mild COVID-19. About the research overall: Largely donor-specific TCR clusters were found.

TCRdb re-called the 5' RACE reads through MiXCR, storing one row per CDR3 protein. This sample has some 300,000 distinct CDR3 sequences, with approximately 19% found just once. The CDR3 covers 17 residues. Trimming took 5 bases from V and 3 from J, leaving 19 bases between them. The sample consisted of PBMCs or a T cell subset sorted from them (not recorded which). This sequence joins TRBV12-3 or TRBV12-4 and TRBJ2-2, with D hard to call. The sequence was obtained from a man younger than 35 who had mild COVID-19 (a few samples of this study predate the infection). Cell type and time point are not known. The CDR3 DNA reads as TGTGCCAGCAGTACCCGATCATTGGGTATGGACACCGGGGAGCTGTTTTTT. Residues: CASSTRSLGMDTGELFF.